Sequencing of this TCR beta chain was carried out in a study of CD8 T cells in Susac syndrome. The authors reverse transcribed roughly 0.5 to 1 ug RNA with random hexamers. One entry per CDR3 protein, called by TCRdb with MiXCR from the immunoSEQ multiplex PCR reads. The sample includes some 130,000 distinct CDR3 sequences, around 75% of them seen just once. V was cut by 0 bases and J by 1 base, with 7 bases left in between. The CDR3 is 14 amino acids. In germline, CDR1 is SGHKS, CDR2 YYEKEE (reference sequence). Only a few counts were recorded for this clonotype. Peripheral blood CD8+ and CD4+ T cells were profiled by TCR beta sequencing.

Sequencing was performed on CD8+ T cells from PBMCs. This chain connects TRBV5-5 to TRBJ2-5; tentatively, D is TRBD1 (5 bases). This receptor was obtained from a human donor with multiple sclerosis. CDR3 residues: CASSLGQLQETQYF. The CDR3 nucleotides are TGTGCCAGCAGCTTGGGACAGCTCCAAGAGACCCAGTACTTC.